These T cell receptor beta chains were read from a single sample in a study of T cell responses to AZD1222 COVID-19 vaccine. Profiled with immunoSEQ multiplex PCR; TCRdb holds only in-frame clones, not every one. Of some 170,000 clones in the sample, 90% to 95% were seen once. Sequenced here: peripheral blood, sampled 28 days after the second AZD1222 dose. Receptors originate from an adult who received the AZD1222 COVID-19 vaccine. The conserved cysteine and the conserved F or W are not part of the CDR3 here. Part of the rows lack a size; the others show once, few, many or a class for expanded clones.

clone_size	v_call	j_call	cdr3_aa
NA	TRBV19	TRBJ1-3	ASSIGGPLGNTIY
NA	TRBV5-1	TRBJ2-1	ASSLGTGSYNEQF
NA	TRBV28	TRBJ2-5	ASSLGTRREETQY
NA	TRBV10-2	TRBJ1-1	ASSRHTPAGGLGTEAF
NA	TRBV18	TRBJ1-5	ASSQDSDNQPQH
NA	TRBV5-6	TRBJ2-2	ASSGRTGERSGELF
once	TRBV5-8	TRBJ1-1	ASSLVFWGRNTEAF
NA	TRBV5-1	TRBJ2-1	ASSLALVSYNEQF
once	TRBV7-9	TRBJ1-1	ASSLDVGGHAF
NA	TRBV6-5	TRBJ1-1	ASSWNRENTEAF
NA	TRBV6-5	TRBJ2-1	ASSITVSSYNEQF
NA	TRBV10-2	TRBJ1-5	ASSVTGGNQPQH
NA	TRBV6-4	TRBJ2-1	ASSDSPSGAYNEQF
NA	TRBV7-9	TRBJ1-2	ASSLTGSDGYT
NA	TRBV6-5	TRBJ1-2	AARQGTSNYGYT
NA	TRBV27	TRBJ2-2	ASSLSGDTYVDTGELF
NA	TRBV19	TRBJ1-2	ASSIAGTGGGHGYT
NA	TRBV10-3	TRBJ2-3	AIGADPYSTDTQY
NA	TRBV7-9	TRBJ2-7	ASSSDRGPSYEQY
NA	TRBV19	TRBJ1-5	ASSIGDRAGQPQH
once	TRBV5-1	TRBJ2-1	ASRSSGGYNEQF
once	TRBV12-3/TRBV12-4	TRBJ2-7	ASSLAHEQY
NA	TRBV7-9	TRBJ2-7	ASSLLGRVDEQY
NA	TRBV2	TRBJ1-2	ASREGADGYT
NA	TRBV7-8	TRBJ1-4	ASSRTSMRYNEKLF
NA	TRBV2	TRBJ1-2	ASTMDRDYGYT
NA	TRBV7-6	TRBJ2-5	ASSGTGGQETQY
NA	TRBV6-4	TRBJ2-3	ASSDRGTDTQY
NA	TRBV18	TRBJ1-2	ASSPPAGSGYT
once	TRBV9	TRBJ1-1	ASSVGENTEAF
NA	TRBV5-1	TRBJ1-1	ASSLQGNTEAF
NA	TRBV9	TRBJ2-1	ASSVGGRVDEQF
NA	TRBV9	TRBJ2-1	ASSVATERGAEQF
few	TRBV29-1	TRBJ1-4	SVEGGTNEKLF
few	TRBV9	TRBJ1-1	ASSPTGQPNTEAF
NA	TRBV6-5	TRBJ1-4	ASREGAANEKLF
NA	TRBV7-6	TRBJ2-7	ASSPGTSGGPYEQY
NA	TRBV3-1/TRBV3-2	TRBJ1-1	ASNPGASNTEAF
NA	TRBV5-1	TRBJ2-5	ASSLGTGMGETQY
NA	TRBV10-3	TRBJ1-6	AIRGQGSTSPLH
NA	TRBV29-1	TRBJ1-1	SVMTATEAF
NA	TRBV7-2	TRBJ2-2	ASSFRVNTGELF
NA	TRBV18	TRBJ2-3	ASSPGTLTGGAYTQY
NA	TRBV9	TRBJ2-2	ASSVAPSYSGELF
NA	TRBV4-1	TRBJ1-2	ASSQDVDSLNYGYT
NA	TRBV7-7	TRBJ2-2	ASRQGPNTGELF
NA	TRBV19	TRBJ1-4	ASSMKGHNLNFFNEKLF
NA	TRBV27	TRBJ1-1	ASSLSLWTGGPF
NA	TRBV18	TRBJ1-4	ASSPSGHKAEKLF
NA	TRBV2	TRBJ1-5	ASSETVSNQPQH
NA	TRBV6-1	TRBJ1-2	ASRPGQGRIGGYT
NA	TRBV4-1	TRBJ1-1	ASSQALYGKNTEAF
NA	TRBV11-2	TRBJ2-7	ASSPPGPKSSYEQY
NA	TRBV12-5	TRBJ1-1	ASGLSPGQVTMEAF
NA	TRBV7-8	TRBJ1-6	ASSPTRWKGLDSPLH
NA	TRBV6-5	TRBJ1-1	ASSYSGERFTEAF
NA	TRBV7-8	TRBJ1-5	ASSGGGHSNQPQH